The T cell receptor beta chain under discussion was sequenced for a study of T cells in Graves' hyperthyroidism and ophthalmopathy. CDR1 is KGHDR and CDR2 is SFDVKD in the germline V gene. The CDR3 sequence is 16 residues long. With 2 bases clipped from V and 7 bases from J, the junction kept 8 bases outside the gene matches. Amplified regions were TCR beta CDR3 sequences from RNA transcripts. Using the HTBI primer set, a first-round RT-PCR was run on the TCR CDR3. Via MiXCR, TCRdb re-called the multiplex PCR reads, giving one row per CDR3 protein. The sample holds 300,000 to 450,000 distinct CDR3 sequences, 15% to 20% seen once. This clonotype appeared many times.

The chain links TRBV24-1 to TRBJ2-2; TRBD1 aligns across 8 bases. The TCR sequence derives from a woman in her thirties or forties with Graves' ophthalmopathy. The sequenced sample was blood. The CDR3 spells CATSDSARGTGGELFF. The DNA of the CDR3 is TGTGCCACCAGTGATTCCGCCAGGGGGACAGGCGGGGAGCTGTTTTTT.